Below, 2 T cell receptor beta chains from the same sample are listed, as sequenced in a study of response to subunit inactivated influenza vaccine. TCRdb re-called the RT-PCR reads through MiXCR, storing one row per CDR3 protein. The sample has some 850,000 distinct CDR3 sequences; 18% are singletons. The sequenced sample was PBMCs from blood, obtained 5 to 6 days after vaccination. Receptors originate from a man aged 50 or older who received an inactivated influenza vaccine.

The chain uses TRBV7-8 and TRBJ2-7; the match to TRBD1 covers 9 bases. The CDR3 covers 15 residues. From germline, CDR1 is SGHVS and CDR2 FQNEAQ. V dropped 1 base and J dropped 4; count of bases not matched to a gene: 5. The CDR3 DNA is TGTGCCAGCAGCTTAGTCCGGGACAGGGTATACGAGCAGTACTTC. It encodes CASSLVRDRVYEQYF.

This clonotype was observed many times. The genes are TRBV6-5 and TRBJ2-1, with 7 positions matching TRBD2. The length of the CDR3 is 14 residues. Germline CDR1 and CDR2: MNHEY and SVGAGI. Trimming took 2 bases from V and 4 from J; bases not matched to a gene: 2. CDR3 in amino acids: CASSYGGGYNEQFF. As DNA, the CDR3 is TGTGCCAGCAGTTACGGCGGGGGTTACAATGAGCAGTTCTTC.